The present T cell receptor (beta chain) was sequenced within a study of identical twins' blood T cells. Study-level points and caveats: Abundant TCRbeta CDR3s overlapped more between twins than with unrelated donors.

The table lists this clonotype with many counts. Its antigen is currently unknown. Germline values: CDR1 SSHAT, CDR2 FNYEAQ (reference sequence). The CDR3 has 14 residues. Trimming pared 6 bases from V and 0 bases from J, leaving 8 bases between. One entry per CDR3 protein results from TCRdb running MiXCR on the 5' RACE reads. Of 400,000 or so distinct CDR3 sequences in the sample, roughly 30% were seen once. V is TRBV7-7 and J is TRBJ2-2, with D uncertain. The source is a woman aged 18-55 years in good health. Sequenced material: PBMCs. The CDR3 sequence is CASSVVANTGELFF. The CDR3 DNA is TGTGCCAGCAGTGTCGTAGCGAACACCGGGGAGCTGTTTTTT.